A selection of T cell receptor beta chains follows, all from one sample in a study of T cells after yellow fever vaccination. From the 5' RACE reads, TCRdb called clonotypes with MiXCR, one entry per CDR3 protein. The sample lists around 260,000 distinct CDR3 sequences; about 5% were seen once. Specimen: CD4+ T cells sorted from PBMCs, collected on the day of the yellow fever booster vaccination. Receptors originate from a man younger than 35 who received the YFV17D yellow fever vaccine. CDR3s include the opening cysteine and the closing phenylalanine or tryptophan. The D gene is left open where the match is weak. A row's size may be missing; if present it is once, few, many or a size class.

J,size,V,D,CDR3,DNA
TRBJ1-1,few,TRBV12-3/TRBV12-4,TRBD1,CASRDRDRGFIRNTEAFF,TGTGCCAGCAGAGACCGGGACAGGGGGTTTATCCGGAACACTGAAGCTTTCTTT
TRBJ2-2,NA,TRBV5-1,NA,CASSLVPAGELFF,TGCGCCAGCAGCTTGGTTCCCGCCGGGGAGCTGTTTTTT
TRBJ2-7,many,TRBV5-4,NA,CASSLDPYSTYEQYF,TGTGCCAGCAGCTTGGATCCGTACAGCACCTACGAGCAGTACTTC
TRBJ2-5,NA,TRBV6-5,TRBD2,CASSYFPPTSGGRSGKETQYF,TGTGCCAGCAGTTACTTTCCCCCAACTAGCGGGGGGAGAAGCGGGAAAGAGACCCAGTACTTC
TRBJ1-2,few,TRBV5-1,TRBD1,CASSLPTGGLANYGYTF,TGCGCCAGCAGCTTGCCGACAGGGGGCCTAGCTAACTATGGCTACACCTTC
TRBJ1-4,NA,TRBV5-1,NA,CASSPFILSQNEKLFF,TGCGCCAGCAGCCCCTTCATCCTGTCCCAAAATGAAAAACTGTTTTTT
TRBJ1-2,few,TRBV5-1,NA,CASSLTGEANYGYTF,TGCGCCAGCAGCTTAACGGGGGAAGCTAACTATGGCTACACCTTC
TRBJ2-2,NA,TRBV6-1,NA,CASSEALGDNTGELFF,TGTGCCAGCAGTGAAGCGCTCGGGGATAACACCGGGGAGCTGTTTTTT
TRBJ1-6,few,TRBV14,NA,CASSQHTGSYNSPLHF,TGTGCCAGCAGCCAACATACGGGCTCCTATAATTCACCCCTCCACTTT
TRBJ2-1,many,TRBV9,TRBD2,CASSVTAGGFNEQFF,TGTGCCAGCAGCGTAACGGCGGGGGGGTTCAATGAGCAGTTCTTC
TRBJ2-1,few,TRBV6-2/TRBV6-3,NA,CASSQSTYNEQFF,TGTGCCAGCAGTCAGAGTACGTACAATGAGCAGTTCTTC
TRBJ2-2,NA,TRBV10-3,NA,CAISDYPWGGSNTGELFF,TGTGCCATCAGTGATTATCCGTGGGGAGGCTCGAACACCGGGGAGCTGTTTTTT
TRBJ2-2,many,TRBV12-3/TRBV12-4,NA,CASSYDSANTGELFF,TGTGCCAGCAGCTACGACAGTGCGAACACCGGGGAGCTGTTTTTT
TRBJ1-5,few,TRBV12-3/TRBV12-4,NA,CASSLKQENQPQHF,TGTGCCAGCAGTTTAAAACAGGAAAATCAGCCCCAGCATTTT
TRBJ2-1,many,TRBV5-4,NA,CASSGDYPSEQFF,TGTGCCAGCAGCGGAGACTATCCGAGTGAGCAGTTCTTC
TRBJ2-3,many,TRBV7-2,TRBD2,CASSPGSRGGPNTQYF,TGTGCCAGCAGCCCCGGCTCGCGGGGGGGCCCAAATACGCAGTATTTT
TRBJ1-1,many,TRBV6-2/TRBV6-3,NA,CASRTTLNTEAFF,TGTGCCAGCAGGACTACACTGAACACTGAAGCTTTCTTT
TRBJ2-2,many,TRBV9,NA,CASTRENTGELFF,TGTGCCAGCACCCGGGAGAACACCGGGGAGCTGTTTTTT